The T cell receptor beta chain described here comes from a study of control samples from healthy donors and cancer patients. The method was immunoSEQ multiplex PCR; TCRdb's version includes in-frame clones alone and lacks a portion of them. The sample has some 30,000 clones, 70% to 90% seen once. Germline CDR1 LNHDA, CDR2 SQIVND (reference sequence). V dropped 5 bases and J dropped 3 bases, with 20 bases sitting between them. CDR3 length: 16 amino acids. The receptor was isolated from a female donor with melanoma. The specimen sequenced was formalin-fixed, paraffin-embedded tissue. The chain couples TRBV19 to TRBJ2-7; D tentatively reads TRBD1 or TRBD2 (6 bases each). CDR3 nucleotides: TGTGCCAGTAGTCCCTGGGGGCGGGGCCCAGGCTACGAGCAGTACTTC. This gives the protein CASSPWGRGPGYEQYF.